The source of this T cell receptor beta chain is a study of spatial heterogeneity in lung cancer. Study at large: For the average unique TCR and UMI combination, more than 8.5 occurrences appeared in raw reads.

Indicated time point: sample taken at primary tumor resection. This CDR3 has 14 amino acids. Germline V lookup: CDR1 SGHRS, CDR2 YFSETQ. Unmatched junction bases numbered 4, after V lost 4 bases and J lost 1 base. TCRdb re-derived calls from the 5' RACE reads in MiXCR, one entry per CDR3 protein. This table holds 4,700 or so distinct CDR3 sequences, about 8% found once. By proportion, this clonotype is medium-sized. The antigen is not known. Whole-study findings and limits: It was found that expanded intratumoral alpha and beta TCR counts tracked tumor mutation counts.

The source is a male donor with early-stage non-small cell lung cancer. The chain employs TRBV5-1 and TRBJ2-5; 7 bases are a match to TRBD1. This sample comprised lung tumor tissue, obtained at surgery. For the CDR3, the DNA is TGCGCCAGCAGCGTACGACAGGGCCAAGAGACCCAGTACTTC. The encoded protein is CASSVRQGQETQYF.